The rows below give T cell receptor beta chains drawn from one sample of a study of T cells after yellow fever vaccination. TCRdb re-derived calls from the 5' RACE reads in MiXCR, one entry per CDR3 protein. The repertoire holds approximately 250,000 distinct CDR3 sequences, with about 5.2% as singletons. Sequencing used CD4+ T cells sorted from PBMCs, obtained on the day of the yellow fever booster vaccination. These receptors were collected from a man aged 18 to 29 who received the YFV17D yellow fever vaccine. CDR3s include the opening cysteine and the closing phenylalanine or tryptophan. Clone size is shown for a subset of rows, as once, few, many or a class of expanded clone.

clone_size: -; j_call: TRBJ1-5; v_call: TRBV10-3; cdr3_aa: CAISEASNQPQHF
clone_size: many; j_call: TRBJ2-3; v_call: TRBV10-2; cdr3_aa: CASRDRGYTDTQYF
clone_size: -; j_call: TRBJ1-2; v_call: TRBV28; cdr3_aa: CASSLYGPGGYTF
clone_size: -; j_call: TRBJ2-5; v_call: TRBV5-4; cdr3_aa: CASSQGTGRGETQYF
clone_size: many; j_call: TRBJ1-2; v_call: TRBV6-5; cdr3_aa: CASSYLGTGKYGYTF
clone_size: few; j_call: TRBJ2-3; v_call: TRBV27; cdr3_aa: CASSLRRGLVDTQYF
clone_size: many; j_call: TRBJ2-5; v_call: TRBV5-1; cdr3_aa: CASSFTGSQGETQYF
clone_size: -; j_call: TRBJ2-1; v_call: TRBV5-6; cdr3_aa: CASSHWESYNEQFF
clone_size: few; j_call: TRBJ1-2; v_call: TRBV20-1; cdr3_aa: CSGTQGVNYGYTF
clone_size: -; j_call: TRBJ2-4; v_call: TRBV19; cdr3_aa: CASSIEPVAGNIQYF
clone_size: many; j_call: TRBJ2-3; v_call: TRBV7-9; cdr3_aa: CASSLVREPGTDTQYF
clone_size: many; j_call: TRBJ2-5; v_call: TRBV7-7; cdr3_aa: CASSLVLKRYQETQYF
clone_size: -; j_call: TRBJ2-6; v_call: TRBV20-1; cdr3_aa: CSASNRPLLRAGANVLTF
clone_size: many; j_call: TRBJ2-2; v_call: TRBV5-1; cdr3_aa: CASSGKGSIASHGELFF
clone_size: many; j_call: TRBJ2-5; v_call: TRBV7-3; cdr3_aa: CASSPSAGGETQYF
clone_size: -; j_call: TRBJ1-1; v_call: TRBV4-3; cdr3_aa: CASSQSGLRGAFF
clone_size: few; j_call: TRBJ1-5; v_call: TRBV2; cdr3_aa: CASSEERTGTPQHF